The sequence of this TCR beta chain was determined in a study of technical replicates of blood from several donors. Germline CDR1 is SEHNR and CDR2 is FQNEAQ (reference sequence). This CDR3 is built from 15 residues. Trimming cost V 1 base and J 4 bases, with 14 bases left between them. Sequencing was performed with immunoSEQ multiplex PCR; in TCRdb, only in-frame clones are kept and a portion is missing. The table records roughly 65,000 clones, about 87% of them present only once. This clone has just one count. The TCR sequence derives from a human donor in good health. Some clones in this sample may be carry-over from other donors' samples. The chain combines TRBV7-9 with TRBJ2-7; possible D gene TRBD2, 5 bases. The material sequenced was PBMCs. The DNA of the CDR3 is TGTGCCAGCAGCTTAGAATCCGGGGTGGGGTACGAGCAGTACTTC. Translation gives CASSLESGVGYEQYF.